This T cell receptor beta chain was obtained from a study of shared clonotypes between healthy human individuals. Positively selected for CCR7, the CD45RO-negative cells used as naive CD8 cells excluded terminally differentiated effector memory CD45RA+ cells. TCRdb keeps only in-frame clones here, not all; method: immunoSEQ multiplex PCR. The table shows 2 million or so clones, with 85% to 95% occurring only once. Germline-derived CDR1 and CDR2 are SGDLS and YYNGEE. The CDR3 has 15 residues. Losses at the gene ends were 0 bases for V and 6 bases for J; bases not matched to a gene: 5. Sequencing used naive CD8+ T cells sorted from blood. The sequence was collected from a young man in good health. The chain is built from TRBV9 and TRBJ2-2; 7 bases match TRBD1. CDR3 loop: CASSVGQGRAGELFF. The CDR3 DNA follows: TGTGCCAGCAGCGTAGGACAGGGAAGAGCCGGGGAGCTGTTTTTT.